A selection of T cell receptor beta chains follows, all from one sample in a study of CXCR3-negative and CXCR3-positive naive CD8 T cells. TCRdb reprocessed the 5' RACE reads and stores each CDR3 protein as one record, lacking DNA. This listing includes about 80,000 distinct CDR3 sequences. Material: naive CXCR3- CD8+ T cells from blood. The receptors stem from a human donor in good health. Some clones in this sample may be carry-over from other donors' samples. Each CDR3 is given with its conserved first and last residue. Fields, in order: CDR3 protein, V gene, J gene, CDR3 length.

CDR3 protein: CASSFGKTGELFF
V gene: TRBV4-3
J gene: TRBJ2-2
CDR3 length: 13

CDR3 protein: CASSENTEAFF
V gene: TRBV19
J gene: TRBJ1-1
CDR3 length: 11

CDR3 protein: CASSLYRDRYNEQFF
V gene: TRBV28
J gene: TRBJ2-1
CDR3 length: 15

CDR3 protein: CASSLMFGTQYF
V gene: TRBV7-3
J gene: TRBJ2-5
CDR3 length: 12

CDR3 protein: CASSVRGTSTDTQYF
V gene: TRBV13
J gene: TRBJ2-3
CDR3 length: 15

CDR3 protein: CASSLSPRETQYF
V gene: TRBV7-9
J gene: TRBJ2-5
CDR3 length: 13

CDR3 protein: CASSFSVSYEQYF
V gene: TRBV27
J gene: TRBJ2-7
CDR3 length: 13

CDR3 protein: CASSQGGSPYEQYF
V gene: TRBV9
J gene: TRBJ2-7
CDR3 length: 14

CDR3 protein: CASSINQLLDGDSNQPQHF
V gene: TRBV19
J gene: TRBJ1-5
CDR3 length: 19

CDR3 protein: CASSIGRSYEQYF
V gene: TRBV19
J gene: TRBJ2-7
CDR3 length: 13

CDR3 protein: CASRPPGLAGGPVFHEQYF
V gene: TRBV5-1
J gene: TRBJ2-7
CDR3 length: 19

CDR3 protein: CASNSDRVEGYTF
V gene: TRBV12-3/TRBV12-4
J gene: TRBJ1-2
CDR3 length: 13

CDR3 protein: CSARDRTSYGQYF
V gene: TRBV29-1
J gene: TRBJ2-7
CDR3 length: 13

CDR3 protein: CASSLAGGETEAFF
V gene: TRBV11-2
J gene: TRBJ1-1
CDR3 length: 14

CDR3 protein: CASSRHLISYEQYF
V gene: TRBV12-3/TRBV12-4
J gene: TRBJ2-7
CDR3 length: 14

CDR3 protein: CASSLDDGRSNYGYTF
V gene: TRBV5-1
J gene: TRBJ1-2
CDR3 length: 16

CDR3 protein: CASSPGEFTYEQYF
V gene: TRBV7-2
J gene: TRBJ2-7
CDR3 length: 14

CDR3 protein: CASTWTDSYEQYF
V gene: TRBV5-1
J gene: TRBJ2-7
CDR3 length: 13

CDR3 protein: CASSIYWGTGNNQPQHF
V gene: TRBV19
J gene: TRBJ1-5
CDR3 length: 17

CDR3 protein: CASRITGGSSEAFF
V gene: TRBV19
J gene: TRBJ1-1
CDR3 length: 14

CDR3 protein: CASSPLGLNSYEQYF
V gene: TRBV28
J gene: TRBJ2-7
CDR3 length: 15

CDR3 protein: CSAIRSSGDYNEQFF
V gene: TRBV20-1
J gene: TRBJ2-1
CDR3 length: 15

CDR3 protein: CSARDYSRYEQYF
V gene: TRBV20-1
J gene: TRBJ2-7
CDR3 length: 13

CDR3 protein: CASSLTLTAASYEQYF
V gene: TRBV7-9
J gene: TRBJ2-7
CDR3 length: 16

CDR3 protein: CASSSNGVTMNTEAFF
V gene: TRBV12-3/TRBV12-4
J gene: TRBJ1-1
CDR3 length: 16

CDR3 protein: CSVLPGPTEQYF
V gene: TRBV29-1
J gene: TRBJ2-7
CDR3 length: 12

CDR3 protein: CASSPDSGVDTQYF
V gene: TRBV7-2
J gene: TRBJ2-3
CDR3 length: 14

CDR3 protein: CAIPEGYGYTF
V gene: TRBV5-1
J gene: TRBJ1-2
CDR3 length: 11

CDR3 protein: CASRLPDGEAFF
V gene: TRBV6-6
J gene: TRBJ1-1
CDR3 length: 12

CDR3 protein: CSGEGLGVEQFF
V gene: TRBV29-1
J gene: TRBJ2-1
CDR3 length: 12

CDR3 protein: CASSPRPLDWPNNEQFF
V gene: TRBV7-3
J gene: TRBJ2-1
CDR3 length: 17

CDR3 protein: CSVDGFPGGGSISTDTQYF
V gene: TRBV29-1
J gene: TRBJ2-3
CDR3 length: 19

CDR3 protein: CATSGQGDTGELFF
V gene: TRBV15
J gene: TRBJ2-2
CDR3 length: 14

CDR3 protein: CASSSYRTEGSSPLHF
V gene: TRBV7-9
J gene: TRBJ1-6
CDR3 length: 16

CDR3 protein: CSVEGEGYEQYF
V gene: TRBV29-1
J gene: TRBJ2-7
CDR3 length: 12

CDR3 protein: CASSPRDRVDTEAFF
V gene: TRBV7-9
J gene: TRBJ1-1
CDR3 length: 15

CDR3 protein: CASSPNPLAGGQETQYF
V gene: TRBV7-3
J gene: TRBJ2-5
CDR3 length: 17

CDR3 protein: CSVDPTSGYYEQYF
V gene: TRBV20-1
J gene: TRBJ2-7
CDR3 length: 14

CDR3 protein: CASSFDPDVYQETQYF
V gene: TRBV28
J gene: TRBJ2-5
CDR3 length: 16

CDR3 protein: CASRPGWGDGKTEAFF
V gene: TRBV6-2/TRBV6-3
J gene: TRBJ1-1
CDR3 length: 16

CDR3 protein: CSARASMGMELFF
V gene: TRBV20-1
J gene: TRBJ2-2
CDR3 length: 13

CDR3 protein: CASSLTTDYEAFF
V gene: TRBV5-5
J gene: TRBJ1-1
CDR3 length: 13

CDR3 protein: CASSLLAGNVQYF
V gene: TRBV28
J gene: TRBJ2-7
CDR3 length: 13

CDR3 protein: CASSAQNTDTQYF
V gene: TRBV9
J gene: TRBJ2-3
CDR3 length: 13

CDR3 protein: CASSLDLGGGATDTQYF
V gene: TRBV11-2
J gene: TRBJ2-3
CDR3 length: 17

CDR3 protein: CSARLAGGADTQYF
V gene: TRBV20-1
J gene: TRBJ2-3
CDR3 length: 14

CDR3 protein: CASRPRTSPYNEQFF
V gene: TRBV12-3/TRBV12-4
J gene: TRBJ2-1
CDR3 length: 15

CDR3 protein: CASSLSDRNGYTF
V gene: TRBV12-3/TRBV12-4
J gene: TRBJ1-2
CDR3 length: 13

CDR3 protein: CSAREGNYEQYF
V gene: TRBV29-1
J gene: TRBJ2-7
CDR3 length: 12

CDR3 protein: CASSWKRALSYNEQFF
V gene: TRBV5-1
J gene: TRBJ2-1
CDR3 length: 16

CDR3 protein: CASSFYRQGSDEQFF
V gene: TRBV12-3/TRBV12-4
J gene: TRBJ2-1
CDR3 length: 15

CDR3 protein: CSFIGWTGSGANVLTF
V gene: TRBV29-1
J gene: TRBJ2-6
CDR3 length: 16